This T cell receptor (beta chain) appears in the sequencing data of a study of CD8+CD57+ T cells in acquired aplastic anemia. Study findings and constraints: Patients and controls were found to share fewer than 35 CD8+ CDR3 sequences. The study found no significant CD8+ Simpson's diversity difference between patients and controls.

This clonotype was found once. The antigen is undetermined. Using genomic DNA as the template, TCR beta VDJ and CDR3 profiling was carried out. Each CDR3 protein is one row after TCRdb ran MiXCR on the reads. The table records more than 100,000 distinct CDR3 sequences, 41% of them present only once. Sequenced: sorted CD4+, CD8+, or CD8+CD57+ T cells (not recorded which) from PBMCs. The sequence was obtained from a human donor in good health, serving as a control.

The CDR3 protein is CASKGRGSDTDTQYF. In DNA form, the CDR3 reads TGCGCCAGCAAGGGCAGGGGTAGTGACACAGATACGCAGTATTTT. The chain combines TRBV5-1 with TRBJ2-3, with D possibly TRBD1 on 6 matching bases. Looked up from germline, CDR1 is SGHRS and CDR2 is YFSETQ. Trimming cost V 6 bases and J 2 bases, with 16 bases left between them. The CDR3 is 15 amino acids.